The next 31 T cell receptor beta chains were all read from a single sample in a study of T cells expressing NK-cell markers. TCRdb re-called the 5' RACE reads, yielding one record per CDR3 amino acid sequence without DNA. In total, the table holds hundreds of thousands of distinct CDR3 sequences. Sequenced input: blood T cells: a sorted CD56 or NKG2C T cell subset, CD4+ or CD8+ T cells, or bulk PBMC T cells (not recorded which). The source is a woman aged 18-70 years in good health.

This chain uses TRBV12-3 or TRBV12-4 with TRBJ2-3; the TCRdb call, TRBD1, lacks DNA for checking. This CDR3 contains 15 residues. The chain's CDR3 is CASTHPGQRRDTQYF.

V gene TRBV4-3 combines with J gene TRBJ2-6. CDR1 is LGHNA, CDR2 YSLEER, per germline. The CDR3 is 19 residues long. The CDR3 sequence: CASSQEERPRSSGANVLTF.

The chain is built from TRBV7-2 and TRBJ2-4. Germline V gene sequence: CDR1 SGHTA, CDR2 FQGNSA. The CDR3 is 14 residues long. The CDR3 loop is CASSLSWGADIQYF.

The chain is built from TRBV7-7 and TRBJ2-2; TCRdb gives TRBD1 as the D gene, but with no DNA this cannot be confirmed. The CDR3 is made up of 16 amino acids. From germline, CDR1 is SSHAT and CDR2 FNYEAQ (reference sequence). The CDR3 sequence is CASSLIGPGVPGELFF.

The rearrangement links TRBV28 to TRBJ2-3; TCRdb picks TRBD2, but there is no DNA to check that call. Germline values: CDR1 MDHEN, CDR2 SYDVKM. The CDR3 consists of 16 residues. The CDR3: CASSFGLAGLLDTQYF. The entire variable domain, with the rest obtained from reference TRBV28 and TRBJ2-3, is as follows: DVKVTQSSRYLVKRTGEKVFLECVQDMDHENMFWYRQDPGLGLRLIYFSYDVKMKEKGDIPEGYSVSREKKERFSLILESASTNQTSMYLCASSFGLAGLLDTQYFGPGTRLTVL.

This rearrangement joins TRBV4-3 to TRBJ1-1. Germline V gives CDR1 LGHNA, CDR2 YSLEER. The CDR3 contains 15 residues. CDR3 in amino acids: CASSLQGGEVTEAFF.

V gene TRBV6-2 or TRBV6-3 combines with J gene TRBJ2-4; TCRdb gives TRBD1 as the D gene, but with no DNA this cannot be confirmed. The CDR3 loop spans 12 amino acids. Germline V lookup: CDR1 MNHEY, CDR2 SVGEGT. The chain's CDR3 is CASSPGGDIQYF.

The chain is built from TRBV7-2 and TRBJ1-4; TCRdb outputs TRBD1, but without DNA this stays unchecked. From germline, CDR1 is SGHTA and CDR2 FQGNSA. CDR3 length: 14 residues. CDR3: CASSLAGVKEKLFF. Using reference TRBV7-2 and TRBJ1-4 for the parts outside the CDR3, the full variable domain is GAGVSQSPSNKVTEKGKDVELRCDPISGHTALYWYRQSLGQGLEFLIYFQGNSAPDKSGLPSDRFSAERTGGSVSTLTIQRTQQEDSAVYLCASSLAGVKEKLFFGSGTQLSVL.

The gene calls are TRBV29-1 and TRBJ1-1. This CDR3 contains 13 residues. Germline lookup yields CDR1 SQVTM and CDR2 ANQGSEA. The CDR3 region is CSGTFAMNTEAFF.

CDR3 sequence: CASSSFLGAQFF. J is TRBJ2-1 and V is TRBV6-5. Germline V gene data show CDR1 as MNHEY and CDR2 as SVGAGI. The CDR3 is 12 residues long.

V and J are TRBV20-1 and TRBJ2-7; checking the TCRdb D call of TRBD2 is not possible without DNA. This CDR3 contains 11 residues. Per germline, CDR1 DFQATT and CDR2 SNEGSKA (reference sequence). The CDR3 protein is CSGSGKNEQYF.

The genes are TRBV5-1 and TRBJ2-5. Germline-derived CDR1 and CDR2 are SGHRS and YFSETQ. This CDR3 has 12 amino acids. The CDR3 loop reads CASSLAGETQYF.

This chain connects TRBV18 to TRBJ1-5; TCRdb's D call of TRBD1 is untestable without DNA. Germline values: CDR1 KGHSH, CDR2 LQKENI. The CDR3 has 15 amino acids. The chain's CDR3 is CASSQGHYSNQPQHF.

The chain employs TRBV20-1 and TRBJ1-1; TCRdb's assignment of TRBD1 cannot be checked, as there is no DNA. The CDR3 covers 13 residues. Looked up from germline, CDR1 is DFQATT and CDR2 is SNEGSKA (reference sequence). This CDR3 reads CSARGDIGDEAFF.

The chain recombines TRBV4-3 with TRBJ2-3; lacking DNA, the TRBD1 call made by TCRdb goes unchecked. This CDR3 spans 16 amino acids. CDR1 is LGHNA and CDR2 is YSLEER in the germline V gene. This CDR3 reads CASSQAPGGGTDTQYF.

V is TRBV27 and J is TRBJ2-5; TCRdb's D call of TRBD2 is untestable without DNA. The CDR3 has 15 residues. The germline CDR1 and CDR2 sequences are MNHEY and SMNVEV (reference sequence). The CDR3 loop reads CASSFRLAAQETQYF.

J is TRBJ2-2 and V is TRBV24-1. The CDR3 is 13 residues long. Germline-derived CDR1 and CDR2 are KGHDR and SFDVKD. The chain's CDR3 is CATRGGGTGELFF.

The gene calls are TRBV4-3 and TRBJ2-2. Germline assignment: CDR1 LGHNA and CDR2 YSLEER. The CDR3 sequence is 15 residues long. CDR3 loop: CASSQGGPTGGELFF.

The chain is built from TRBV15 and TRBJ2-2; there is no DNA to check the TCRdb D call of TRBD1. Germline CDR1 LNHNV, CDR2 YYDKDF (reference sequence). The CDR3 runs to 16 residues. The CDR3 here is CATSRDLARYTGELFF.

The chain employs TRBV30 and TRBJ1-1; with no DNA, the TCRdb D assignment of TRBD1 cannot be verified. The germline V gene has CDR1 GTSNPN and CDR2 SVGIG (reference sequence). The CDR3 is 16 residues long. The CDR3 region is CAWSVPYSTENTEAFF.

The V and J genes are TRBV5-1 and TRBJ2-3; the D call from TCRdb, TRBD2, cannot be confirmed without DNA. Per the germline V gene, CDR1 is SGHRS and CDR2 is YFSETQ. CDR3 length: 14 residues. The CDR3 spells CASSLIAGADTQYF.

The chain uses TRBV28 and TRBJ2-7. Germline V gene sequence: CDR1 MDHEN, CDR2 SYDVKM. This CDR3 contains 11 residues. The CDR3 sequence is CASNKFMEQYF.

The chain joins TRBV4-1 to TRBJ2-1. Germline CDR1 and CDR2: MGHRA and YSYEKL. The CDR3 is made up of 14 amino acids. The CDR3 sequence is CASSLAVQENEQFF.

V is TRBV20-1 and J is TRBJ2-5; TCRdb gives TRBD1 as the D gene, but with no DNA this cannot be confirmed. The germline gives CDR1 DFQATT, CDR2 SNEGSKA (reference sequence). CDR3 length equals 13 residues. CDR3: CSADRDRGETQYF.

The V and J genes are TRBV5-1 and TRBJ2-3; TCRdb calls TRBD2, which cannot be checked without DNA. Germline V gene sequence: CDR1 SGHRS, CDR2 YFSETQ. This CDR3 has 18 amino acids. This CDR3 is CASSVGLAGGPGTDTQYF.

This rearrangement joins TRBV6-2 or TRBV6-3 to TRBJ2-1; checking the TCRdb D call of TRBD2 is not possible without DNA. Germline CDR1 MNHEY, CDR2 SVGEGT. The CDR3 consists of 16 residues. The chain's CDR3 is CASSQPLAGVLNEQFF.

V usage is TRBV20-1 and J usage is TRBJ2-1. Germline CDR1 DFQATT, CDR2 SNEGSKA (reference sequence). The CDR3 loop spans 15 amino acids. This chain's CDR3 is CSARALAGGPNEQFF.

The rearrangement links TRBV11-2 to TRBJ2-3; TCRdb's D call, TRBD1, is unchecked because there is no DNA. Germline CDR1 is SGHAT and CDR2 is FQNNGV. This CDR3 contains 16 residues. CDR3 in amino acids: CASSLSAGTGQDTQYF.

The chain couples TRBV18 to TRBJ2-1; checking the TCRdb D call of TRBD1 is not possible without DNA. The CDR3 runs 12 residues. The germline V gene encodes CDR1 KGHSH and CDR2 LQKENI. The CDR3 here is CASSSDRDRGYF.

The chain's CDR3 is CASSYRAGDTQYF. The V gene is TRBV6-5, the J gene TRBJ2-3. This CDR3 region has 13 residues. Germline lookup yields CDR1 MNHEY and CDR2 SVGAGI.

CDR3 residues: CASSLSEKLFF. This chain joins TRBV7-9 and TRBJ1-4. This CDR3 region has 11 residues. The germline V gene has CDR1 SEHNR and CDR2 FQNEAQ (reference sequence).